This record covers a single T cell receptor beta chain. The method was immunoSEQ multiplex PCR; TCRdb's version includes in-frame clones alone and lacks a portion of them. The repertoire holds hundreds of thousands of clones, with around nine tenths as singletons. This specimen comes from a study of blood T cell repertoires in COVID-19. Overall study context: T cells, B-cell-depleted T cells, or PBMCs supplied cDNA or gDNA.

Germline V lookup: CDR1 MNHEY, CDR2 SMNVEV (reference sequence). The CDR3 is made up of 15 amino acids. The V and J ends lost 8 bases and 5 bases, in that order; junction bases with no gene match: 12. The sequencing sample was made of peripheral blood. The chain joins TRBV27 to TRBJ2-1; 7 positions match TRBD2. This TCR was sampled from a woman between 65 and 79 years old with COVID-19, enrolled during active disease. The CDR3 DNA reads as TGTGCCAGCGGCCCCTGGAGCGGGGTAAACAATGAGCAGTTCTTC. The encoded protein is CASGPWSGVNNEQFF.